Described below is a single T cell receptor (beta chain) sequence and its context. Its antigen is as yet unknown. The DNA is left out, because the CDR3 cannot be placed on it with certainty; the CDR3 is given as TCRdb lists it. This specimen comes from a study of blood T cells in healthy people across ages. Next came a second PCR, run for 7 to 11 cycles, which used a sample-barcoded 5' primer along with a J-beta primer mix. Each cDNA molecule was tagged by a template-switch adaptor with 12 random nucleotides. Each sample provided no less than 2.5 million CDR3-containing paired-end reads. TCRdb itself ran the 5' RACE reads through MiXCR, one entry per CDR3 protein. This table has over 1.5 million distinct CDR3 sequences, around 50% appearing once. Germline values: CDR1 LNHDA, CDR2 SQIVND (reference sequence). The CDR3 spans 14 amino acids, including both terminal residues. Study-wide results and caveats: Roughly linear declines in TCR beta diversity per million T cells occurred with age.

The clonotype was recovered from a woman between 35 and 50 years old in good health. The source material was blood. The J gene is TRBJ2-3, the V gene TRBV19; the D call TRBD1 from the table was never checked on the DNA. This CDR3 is CASSISGPADTQYF.